This T cell receptor beta chain was identified in a study of shared clonotypes between healthy human individuals. Study-level results: Compared with clonotypes that all four donors shared, non-shared clonotypes had lower generation probabilities. The study generally estimated greater richness for naive than memory subsets. Roughly 5% was the fraction of naive CD4 clonotypes found shared across several donors.

Germline V lookup: CDR1 MNHEY, CDR2 SVGAGI. The trim removed 9 bases at V and 6 bases at J, leaving 11 bases unmatched. The CDR3 covers 14 residues. Worth noting for this clone: Its target is unknown.

Deep level was the assay's run setting. The method was immunoSEQ multiplex PCR; TCRdb's version includes in-frame clones alone and lacks a portion of them. There are hundreds of thousands of clones in the sample; around 70% occur only once, and more than 9% lies in the top ten. This sequence was found in a man in his thirties or forties in good health. Sequenced material: memory CD4+ T cells sorted from blood. Subset defined: CD45RA-negative fraction. V and J are TRBV6-5 and TRBJ1-5; 7 bases align to TRBD1. The CDR3 is CASTAGTEAQPQHF. The CDR3 bases are TGTGCCAGTACAGCCGGGACAGAGGCTCAGCCCCAGCATTTT.